These 25 T cell receptor beta chains originate from one sample sequenced in a study of blood T cells in healthy people across ages. Sample-barcoded 5' priming and a J-beta primer mix drove a second PCR of roughly 7 to 11 cycles. One entry per CDR3 protein, called by TCRdb with MiXCR from the 5' RACE reads. The profile covers under 950,000 distinct CDR3 sequences, with 22% appearing a single time and roughly 22% taken by the ten largest. Sample: blood. The source of these receptors is a man between 65 and 85 years old in good health.

This clonotype showed up many times. The rearrangement links TRBV29-1 to TRBJ2-3; D possibly uses TRBD1 or TRBD2 (6 bases each). V was trimmed by 4 bases and J by 2 bases, leaving 13 bases between them. CDR3 length equals 14 residues. Germline CDR1 and CDR2: SQVTM and ANQGSEA. CDR3 protein: CSVVYGGLTDTQYF. The DNA for the CDR3 is TGCAGCGTTGTTTACGGGGGCCTCACAGATACGCAGTATTTT.

The CDR3 region has the DNA TGTGCCATCAGTGAGTCGACAAGGGAGGAGACCCAGTACTTC. As protein: CAISESTREETQYF. The rearrangement uses TRBV10-3 and TRBJ2-5; D possibly corresponds to TRBD2 (5 bases). The germline V gene encodes CDR1 ENHRY and CDR2 SYGVKD. The CDR3 sequence is 14 residues long. Trimming took 0 bases from V and 5 from J, leaving 10 bases between them.

The rearrangement links TRBV27 to TRBJ2-3; no firm D call. Germline lookup yields CDR1 MNHEY and CDR2 SMNVEV (reference sequence). This CDR3 is built from 16 residues. The germline V and J ends were trimmed by 5 bases and 7 bases, with 22 bases remaining between them. CDR3: CASSPQTSKGTYTQYF. The CDR3 DNA follows: TGTGCCAGCAGTCCCCAGACCAGCAAGGGCACTTATACGCAGTATTTT.

The rearrangement joins TRBV7-8 to TRBJ2-3; 10 bases are a match to TRBD2. Germline V gene lookup returns CDR1 SGHVS and CDR2 FQNEAQ. J lost 5 bases, V lost 5 bases, and 22 bases had no gene match. The CDR3 spans 20 residues. DNA of the CDR3: TGTGCCAGCAGCCAAGGGTCCGTGCTAAGATTAGCGGGAGGCCTAGATACGCAGTATTTT. Protein sequence: CASSQGSVLRLAGGLDTQYF.

Worth noting for this clonotype: One junction end disagrees with the germline gene, perhaps due to a read error. The V and J genes are TRBV12-3 or TRBV12-4 and TRBJ1-2, with D possibly TRBD1 on 6 matching bases. The CDR3 is 15 amino acids. The CDR3 coding sequence is TGTGCCAGCAGTTTGACCGGGACAAACCTCTATGGCTACGCCTTC. Protein: CASSLTGTNLYGYAF.

This clonotype was observed a few times. The V call is TRBV14, the J call TRBJ1-2; D is ambiguous. Germline lookup yields CDR1 SGHDN and CDR2 FVKESK. V shed 0 bases and J shed 4 bases, with 12 bases lying between them. The CDR3 consists of 15 residues. The CDR3 nucleotides read TGTGCCAGCAGCCAAGATCTGGGGAGCGGCTATGGCTACACCTTC. Protein product: CASSQDLGSGYGYTF.

The V gene is TRBV20-1, the J gene TRBJ2-3; no clear D gene. Trimming cost V 5 bases and J 3 bases, with 12 bases left between them. Per the germline V gene, CDR1 is DFQATT and CDR2 is SNEGSKA (reference sequence). The CDR3 covers 13 residues. The CDR3, as DNA: TGCAGTGCTTTTGCCCAAAGAACAGATACGCAGTATTTT. Encoded protein: CSAFAQRTDTQYF.

This clonotype was observed a handful of times. The gene calls are TRBV18 and TRBJ1-5; unclear D gene. V was shortened by 3 bases and J by 0 bases, with 9 bases between the two germline ends. The germline CDR1 and CDR2 sequences are KGHSH and LQKENI. This CDR3 contains 15 residues. Here the CDR3 DNA reads TGTGCCAGCTCACCTGGCAGCGATAGCAATCAGCCCCAGCATTTT. Translating gives CASSPGSDSNQPQHF.

This clonotype came up a few times. The rearrangement uses TRBV10-3 and TRBJ2-1; 10 bases map to TRBD1. The DNA end is more similar to TRBJ2-7, so the J call may be wrong. This CDR3 comprises 16 residues. Germline V lookup: CDR1 ENHRY, CDR2 SYGVKD. In nucleotides, the CDR3 is TGTGCCATCAGTGCACCCCGGGACAGGGGATACTACGAGCAGTACTTC. Translated, it gives CAISAPRDRGYYEQYF.

This chain uses TRBV9 with TRBJ2-2; 9 bases align to TRBD2. This CDR3 spans 17 amino acids. The V and J ends lost 4 bases and 0 bases, in that order; junction bases with no gene match: 7. Germline V gene sequence: CDR1 SGDLS, CDR2 YYNGEE. CDR3 loop: CASSRRAGGANTGELFF. CDR3 DNA: TGTGCCAGCAGCAGAAGAGCGGGGGGAGCGAACACCGGGGAGCTGTTTTTT.

The chain employs TRBV20-1 and TRBJ2-7, with a tentative D call TRBD1 (5 bases). Germline CDR1 is DFQATT and CDR2 is SNEGSKA (reference sequence). V dropped 6 bases and J dropped 0 bases, with 12 bases sitting between them. The CDR3 has 13 amino acids. CDR3 nucleotides: TGCAGTGCCCCGACAGAGAGCTCCTACGAGCAGTACTTC. It codes for CSAPTESSYEQYF.

This clonotype was detected only a few times. The chain has TRBV12-3 or TRBV12-4 and TRBJ1-2; 9 bases map to TRBD1. This CDR3 spans 15 amino acids. Trimming at V came to 5 bases and at J to 5 bases, leaving 9 bases not matched to a gene. CDR3 nucleotides: TGTGCCAGCAGTCCCACCCCGACAGGGGGGTATGGCTACACCTTC. It yields the protein CASSPTPTGGYGYTF.

This clonotype was observed a few times. This rearrangement joins TRBV9 to TRBJ2-1; 8 bases line up with TRBD2. The CDR3 runs 15 residues. The V gene's germline CDR1 is SGDLS and CDR2 YYNGEE. V gave up 0 bases and J gave up 4 bases; unmatched junction bases: 3. In DNA form, the CDR3 reads TGTGCCAGCAGCGTAGGCGGGAGGAAGTACAATGAGCAGTTCTTC. This codes for CASSVGGRKYNEQFF. The full variable domain, with the rest looked up from reference TRBV9 and TRBJ2-1, is DSGVTQTPKHLITATGQRVTLRCSPRSGDLSVYWYQQSLDQGLQFLIQYYNGEERAKGNILERFSAQQFPDLHSELNLSSLELGDSALYFCASSVGGRKYNEQFFGPGTRLTVL.

The chain joins TRBV3-1 to TRBJ1-2; no firm D call. The CDR3 is 12 amino acids. Germline V lookup: CDR1 LGHDT, CDR2 YNNKEL (reference sequence). V was trimmed by 1 base and J by 7 bases, leaving 7 bases between them. The CDR3 here is CASSQAGRGYTF. In nucleotides, the CDR3 is TGTGCCAGCAGCCAAGCCGGGCGTGGCTACACCTTC.

The CDR3 bases are TGTGCCAGTAGCTCGGGGAGATACCAAGAGACCCAGTACTTC. It encodes CASSSGRYQETQYF. The V and J genes are TRBV19 and TRBJ2-5, with a tentative D call TRBD2 (5 bases). CDR1 LNHDA and CDR2 SQIVND come from the germline V gene (reference sequence). V was trimmed by 6 bases and J by 0 bases, leaving 11 bases between them. The CDR3 loop spans 14 amino acids.

This clonotype was counted a few times. The CDR3 DNA reads as TGTGCCAGCAGCCTTGGGGGTCTGACAGTTCAAGAGACCCAGTACTTC. This codes for CASSLGGLTVQETQYF. This chain links TRBV3-1 with TRBJ2-5; the D gene could be TRBD1 or TRBD2 (5 bases each). The CDR3 is 16 residues long. The V end was cut by 4 bases, the J end by 2 bases, with 17 bases between. CDR1 and CDR2 from the germline V gene are LGHDT and YNNKEL (reference sequence).

This clonotype was recorded a few times. The chain joins TRBV12-3 or TRBV12-4 to TRBJ2-3, with a tentative D call TRBD1 (6 bases). Trimming cost V 5 bases and J 2 bases, with 17 bases left between them. The CDR3 sequence is 16 residues long. Here the CDR3 reads CASSPGQSRDTDTQYF. CDR3 DNA sequence: TGTGCCAGCAGTCCCGGACAGTCCCGAGACACAGATACGCAGTATTTT.

This clonotype was detected only a few times. The rearrangement uses TRBV23-1 and TRBJ2-4; D may be TRBD2 (6 bases). TRBV23-1 is known as an ORF, though its function is uncertain. V was shortened by 6 bases and J by 1 base, with 7 bases between the two germline ends. This CDR3 contains 13 residues. The CDR3 sequence is CASRGRAKNIQYF. Here the CDR3 DNA reads TGCGCCAGCAGAGGGAGGGCCAAAAACATTCAGTACTTC.

The CDR3 nucleotides are TGTGCCAGCAGCCCTGAAACTAATGAGCAGTTCTTC. It specifies CASSPETNEQFF. The chain carries TRBV5-5 and TRBJ2-1; D remains unclear. The CDR3 is 12 residues long. Germline CDR1 is SGHKS and CDR2 is YYEKEE (reference sequence). V lost 4 bases to trimming and J lost 7 bases, with 9 bases between them.

In its sample, this clonotype was seen a few times. V is TRBV5-1 and J is TRBJ1-1; a weak D match, TRBD1 (5 bases). Germline values: CDR1 SGHRS, CDR2 YFSETQ. V shed 3 bases and J shed 2 bases, with 17 bases lying between them. This CDR3 spans 16 amino acids. The CDR3, as DNA: TGCGCCAGCAGCTCTGCTTGGGACGTTGGAAACACTGAAGCTTTCTTT. It is translated as CASSSAWDVGNTEAFF. The full variable domain, completed using reference TRBV5-1 and TRBJ1-1, is KAGVTQTPRYLIKTRGQQVTLSCSPISGHRSVSWYQQTPGQGLQFLFEYFSETQRNKGNFPGRFSGRQFSNSRSEMNVSTLELGDSALYLCASSSAWDVGNTEAFFGQGTRLTVV.

The chain joins TRBV5-1 to TRBJ2-7, with D perhaps TRBD1 (6 bases). The germline CDR1 and CDR2 sequences are SGHRS and YFSETQ. The CDR3 covers 16 residues. Deletions cut 5 bases from V and 1 base from J, with 19 bases between. The CDR3 nucleotides read TGCGCCAGCAGTACCAACAGGGCAGGGGCTTCCTACGAGCAGTACTTC. Translating gives CASSTNRAGASYEQYF.

For this clonotype: An end of the junction does not agree with germline; a read error may underlie this. The CDR3 sequence is CVSSEVRGGGFPYGYTF. The CDR3 region has the DNA TGTGTCAGCAGTGAAGTACGAGGGGGCGGCTTCCCCTATGGCTACACCTTC. The chain carries TRBV25-1 and TRBJ1-2; 7 nucleotides agree with TRBD1. The CDR3 consists of 17 residues. Germline V lookup: CDR1 MGHDK, CDR2 SYGVNS.

J is TRBJ2-3 and V is TRBV12-3 or TRBV12-4; TRBD2 matches at 11 bases. V was clipped by 6 bases and J by 6 bases; unmatched bases: 2. The CDR3 has 13 residues. CDR3 sequence (DNA): TGTGCCAGCAGGGTAGCGGGAGGGGATACGCAGTATTTT. It yields the protein CASRVAGGDTQYF.

The chain uses TRBV12-3 or TRBV12-4 and TRBJ2-7; no clear D. This CDR3 has 12 residues. With 6 bases removed from V and 9 bases from J, the gap between germline ends came to 15 bases. Here the CDR3 reads CASRGQERRQYF. The DNA of the CDR3 is TGTGCCAGCAGGGGCCAGGAAAGGCGGCAGTACTTC.

The rearrangement uses TRBV14 and TRBJ1-4; D is perhaps TRBD1 (5 bases). Germline CDR1 reads SGHDN; CDR2 reads FVKESK. The CDR3 consists of 15 residues. V was clipped by 0 bases and J by 8 bases, with 13 bases between them. The CDR3 reads CASSQDGGSAEKLFF. The CDR3 DNA sequence: TGTGCCAGCAGCCAAGATGGGGGGAGCGCGGAAAAACTGTTTTTT.